This T cell receptor (beta chain) was identified in a study of blood T cell repertoires in COVID-19. Whole-study context: PBMCs, B-cell-depleted T cells, or T cells provided the cDNA or gDNA that made up the material.

The germline CDR1 and CDR2 sequences are MNHEY and SMNVEV (reference sequence). This CDR3 is 15 amino acids long. Losses at the gene ends were 1 base for V and 5 bases for J; bases not matched to a gene: 5. Clones were sequenced by immunoSEQ multiplex PCR, and TCRdb holds only the in-frame ones, with some missing. The sample records about 220,000 clones, 70% to 85% being singletons. The chain combines TRBV27 with TRBJ2-7, with 10 bases lining up with TRBD2. Material: PBMCs or T cells enriched from blood (not recorded which). This TCR was recovered from a woman aged 60-70 years who had recovered from COVID-19. CDR3 loop: CASSLYPSGSNEQYF. The CDR3 bases are TGTGCCAGCAGTTTATACCCTAGCGGGAGTAACGAGCAGTACTTC.